These T cell receptor beta chains were read from a single sample in a study of blood T cells in healthy people across ages. TCRdb itself ran the 5' RACE reads through MiXCR, one entry per CDR3 protein. The profile shows hundreds of thousands of distinct CDR3 sequences, 22% of them singletons. Sequenced: blood. These receptors were collected from a man between 65 and 85 years old in good health. CDR3s include the opening cysteine and the closing phenylalanine or tryptophan. The D gene is left open where the match is weak. Clone size is given for some rows only: seen once, a few or many times, or a class if the clone is expanded.

cdr3_nt | cdr3_aa | j_call | clone_size | d_call | v_call
TGCGCCAGCAGTGAAAAAGGGTGGGCCAAAAACATTCAGTACTTC | CASSEKGWAKNIQYF | TRBJ2-4 | few | NA | TRBV10-2
TGCAGTACGGCGGGAGCAGAGACCCAGTACTTC | CSTAGAETQYF | TRBJ2-5 | NA | TRBD2 | TRBV20-1
TGTGCCAGCAGTGGGGAGGGGGTGGCGGGGGGGTACATTTTCACAGATACGCAGTATTTT | CASSGEGVAGGYIFTDTQYF | TRBJ2-3 | NA | TRBD2 | TRBV27
TGTGCCAGCAGCAGGGGGGAGGTCACGGCGAGCTCCTATAATTCACCCCTCCACTTT | CASSRGEVTASSYNSPLHF | TRBJ1-6 | few | NA | TRBV7-2
TGCAGCTCGGCCGGGACAGGGGTCGGCTACACCTTC | CSSAGTGVGYTF | TRBJ1-2 | NA | TRBD1 | TRBV29-1
TGTGCCAGCAGCAGGACAGGGAGATATGGCTACACCTTC | CASSRTGRYGYTF | TRBJ1-2 | few | TRBD1 | TRBV11-2
TGTGCCATCAGTGAAGTTCCCGATTCTTGGTATGGCTACACCTTC | CAISEVPDSWYGYTF | TRBJ1-2 | many | NA | TRBV10-3
TGTGCCAGCAGCCCAATGACAGGGGAGAACACTGAAGCTTTCTTT | CASSPMTGENTEAFF | TRBJ1-1 | few | TRBD1 | TRBV9
TGTGCCAGCTGTGTGGACAGTCCCTGCGGCTACACCTTC | CASCVDSPCGYTF | TRBJ1-2 | NA | NA | TRBV18
TGCAGCTCCCAGACAGGGGGCATCACAGATACGCAGTATTTT | CSSQTGGITDTQYF | TRBJ2-3 | few | TRBD1 | TRBV29-1
TGCGCCAGCAGTGGAGGAGGCTCTGGGGCCAACGTCCTGACTTTC | CASSGGGSGANVLTF | TRBJ2-6 | few | NA | TRBV10-1
TGCGCCAGCAGCCCGGGGGGGACCTCAACTGAAAAACTGTTTTTT | CASSPGGTSTEKLFF | TRBJ1-4 | few | NA | TRBV5-1
TGTGCCAGCAACTTAGTAGGCACCGGGGAGCTGTTTTTT | CASNLVGTGELFF | TRBJ2-2 | once | NA | TRBV7-6
TGTGCCAGCAGCGTAGTGGTGTCATCGGATACGCAGTATTTT | CASSVVVSSDTQYF | TRBJ2-3 | NA | NA | TRBV9
TGTGCCAGCGGGAGGACAGGAAGATATGGCTACACCTTC | CASGRTGRYGYTF | TRBJ1-2 | few | TRBD1 | TRBV6-1
TGTGCCAGCAGTCCCTCCCAGGGGGTAGAGACCCAGTACTTC | CASSPSQGVETQYF | TRBJ2-5 | NA | TRBD1 | TRBV12-3/TRBV12-4
TGTGCCAGCAGTTCAGGATCGACAGGGGGCTATGGCTACACCTTC | CASSSGSTGGYGYTF | TRBJ1-2 | NA | TRBD1 | TRBV12-3/TRBV12-4
TGTGCCAGCAGCTTAGCGAGCGGTGAAAAACTGTTTTTT | CASSLASGEKLFF | TRBJ1-4 | NA | NA | TRBV13
TGTGCCAGCAGCTTACAGCCGGGCTCAGGCAGCAATCAGCCCCAGCATTTT | CASSLQPGSGSNQPQHF | TRBJ1-5 | few | NA | TRBV7-6
TGCAGCGTTGGCCGCGGGAACGAGCAGTACTTC | CSVGRGNEQYF | TRBJ2-7 | NA | NA | TRBV29-1
TGTGCCAGCTCGTATGGGACTGTGCAGGAGACCCAGTACTTC | CASSYGTVQETQYF | TRBJ2-5 | many | NA | TRBV18
TGTGCCAGCAGTTTTGAGCTGAAAGAGACCCAGTACTTC | CASSFELKETQYF | TRBJ2-5 | NA | NA | TRBV12-3/TRBV12-4
TGTGCAGGGGCTAGCGGGAGAGTCTATGAGCAGTTCTTC | CAGASGRVYEQFF | TRBJ2-1 | few | TRBD2 | TRBV12-3/TRBV12-4
TGTGCCAGCAGTTTGACGTGGCAGGGAGGTGAAGCTTTCTTT | CASSLTWQGGEAFF | TRBJ1-1 | few | NA | TRBV12-3/TRBV12-4
TGTGCCAGCAGTTCGTGGGAGGTCGGCACAGATACGCAGTATTTT | CASSSWEVGTDTQYF | TRBJ2-3 | few | NA | TRBV6-6
TGTGCCAGCACTAGCTCACTCCAAGAGACCCAGTACTTC | CASTSSLQETQYF | TRBJ2-5 | NA | NA | TRBV2
TGTGCCATAACAGGGGACGGGACAGATACGCAGTATTTT | CAITGDGTDTQYF | TRBJ2-3 | few | TRBD1 | TRBV2
TGCAGTGCTAGTGCAGGCCCAGAGACCCAGTACTTC | CSASAGPETQYF | TRBJ2-5 | many | NA | TRBV20-1
TGTGCCAGCAGTGGGGGCGACAGGGGAAACTATGGCTACACCTTC | CASSGGDRGNYGYTF | TRBJ1-2 | many | TRBD1 | TRBV2
TGCGCCAGCAGCCAAGACCCGGACAGCTCCTACAATGAGCAGTTCTTC | CASSQDPDSSYNEQFF | TRBJ2-1 | NA | NA | TRBV4-3
TGTGCCACCAGTGACGGCGACACCTCTAGCACAGATACGCAGTATTTT | CATSDGDTSSTDTQYF | TRBJ2-3 | many | NA | TRBV24-1
TGTGCCAGCAGCCCACAGCGGGGGGTTGATACGCAGTATTTT | CASSPQRGVDTQYF | TRBJ2-3 | NA | TRBD2 | TRBV5-4
TGCAGCGTTGGAGACCGCACTGAAGCTTTCTTT | CSVGDRTEAFF | TRBJ1-1 | few | NA | TRBV29-1
TGTGCCAGCAGCTTTCTTCCCCTGACTAGCGGGTACTACGAGCAGTACTTC | CASSFLPLTSGYYEQYF | TRBJ2-7 | NA | TRBD2 | TRBV7-6
TGTGCCAGCAGCCAAGCTCTCGGGACTGTTTATTTCTTC | CASSQALGTVYFF | TRBJ2-1 | few | NA | TRBV14
TGTGCCAGCAGCTTCCGGCAGGGGGAGACCCAGTACTTC | CASSFRQGETQYF | TRBJ2-5 | few | NA | TRBV7-9
TGTGCCAGCAGCCCCCGAGTTCGGGCCATCAATGAGCAGTTCTTC | CASSPRVRAINEQFF | TRBJ2-1 | NA | NA | TRBV9
TGTGCCAGCAGCCAACCGGGGCTAGCGGGAGTTTACAATGAGCAGTTCTTC | CASSQPGLAGVYNEQFF | TRBJ2-1 | few | TRBD2 | TRBV3-1
TGTGCCACCAGTGATAAAGGGACAGGGGCCCATGAGCAGTTCTTC | CATSDKGTGAHEQFF | TRBJ2-1 | NA | TRBD1 | TRBV24-1
TGTGCCAGCAGTCCGACAGGGATGGCTGGACCGCAGTATTTT | CASSPTGMAGPQYF | TRBJ2-3 | few | TRBD1 | TRBV12-3/TRBV12-4
TGTGCCAGCAGCTTGGCCTATTCAAGCGGGAGGAGGCCTAGCACAGATACGCAGTATTTT | CASSLAYSSGRRPSTDTQYF | TRBJ2-3 | few | TRBD2 | TRBV5-4
TGTGCCAGGAGAGGGGCACCGTACCAAGAGACCCAGTACTTC | CARRGAPYQETQYF | TRBJ2-5 | NA | NA | TRBV6-6
TGTGCCAGTACCCCAGGACCGGGGGAGGAAAAACTGTTTTTT | CASTPGPGEEKLFF | TRBJ1-4 | few | NA | TRBV19
TGTGCCTGCAGACTTCAGACAGACATTCACTACTTC | CACRLQTDIHYF | TRBJ2-4 | NA | NA | TRBV12-3/TRBV12-4
TGTGCCAGCAGTGATGAGGCGGGAGTGGGAAAAGAGACCCAGTACTTC | CASSDEAGVGKETQYF | TRBJ2-5 | NA | TRBD2 | TRBV25-1
TGTGCCAGCAGTGAAGCCGGGACAAGAAAAGGAGAGACCCAGTACTTC | CASSEAGTRKGETQYF | TRBJ2-5 | NA | NA | TRBV6-1
TGTGCCAGCAGCGTAGGCCAGCGGGACTACAATGAGCAGTTCTTC | CASSVGQRDYNEQFF | TRBJ2-1 | NA | TRBD2 | TRBV9
TGTGCCAGCTCCAAACAGGCGGGCCAGGGGGCCGTTATGAACACTGAAGCTTTCTTT | CASSKQAGQGAVMNTEAFF | TRBJ1-1 | few | TRBD1 | TRBV7-9